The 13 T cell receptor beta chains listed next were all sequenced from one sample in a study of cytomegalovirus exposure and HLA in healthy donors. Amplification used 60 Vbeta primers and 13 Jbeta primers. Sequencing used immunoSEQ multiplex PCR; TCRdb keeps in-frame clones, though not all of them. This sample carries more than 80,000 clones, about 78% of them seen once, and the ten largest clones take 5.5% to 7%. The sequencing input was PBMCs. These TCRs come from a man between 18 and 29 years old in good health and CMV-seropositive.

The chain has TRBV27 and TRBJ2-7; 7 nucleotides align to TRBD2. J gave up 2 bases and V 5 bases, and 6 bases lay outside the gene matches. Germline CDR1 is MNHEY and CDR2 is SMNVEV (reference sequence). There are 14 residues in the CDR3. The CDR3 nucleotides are TGTGCCAGCAGTCGACTAGCATCCCCCTACGAGCAGTACTTC. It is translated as CASSRLASPYEQYF.

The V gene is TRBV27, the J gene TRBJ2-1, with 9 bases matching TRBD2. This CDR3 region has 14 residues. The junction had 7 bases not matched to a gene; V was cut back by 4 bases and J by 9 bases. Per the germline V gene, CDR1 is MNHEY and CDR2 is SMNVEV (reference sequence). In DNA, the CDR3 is TGTGCCAGCAGTTACGGTAGCGGGAGCTCTGAGCAGTTCTTC. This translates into CASSYGSGSSEQFF.

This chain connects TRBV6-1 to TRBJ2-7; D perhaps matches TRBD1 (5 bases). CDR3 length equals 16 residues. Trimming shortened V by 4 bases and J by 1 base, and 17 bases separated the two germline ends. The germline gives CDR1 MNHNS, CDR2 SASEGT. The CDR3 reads CASSAATSSGSYEQYF. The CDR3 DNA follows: TGTGCCAGCAGTGCCGCCACCAGTTCAGGGTCCTACGAGCAGTACTTC.

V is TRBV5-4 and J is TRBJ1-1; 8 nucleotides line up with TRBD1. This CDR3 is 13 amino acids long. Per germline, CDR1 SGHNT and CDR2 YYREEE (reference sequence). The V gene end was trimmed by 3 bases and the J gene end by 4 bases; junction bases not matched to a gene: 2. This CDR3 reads CASSSGTGTEAFF. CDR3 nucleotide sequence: TGTGCCAGCAGCTCTGGGACAGGCACTGAAGCTTTCTTT.

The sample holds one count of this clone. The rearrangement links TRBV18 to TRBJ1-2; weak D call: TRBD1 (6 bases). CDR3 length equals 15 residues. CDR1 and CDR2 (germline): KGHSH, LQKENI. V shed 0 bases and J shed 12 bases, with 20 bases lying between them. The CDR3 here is CASSPPLAGGGSHTF. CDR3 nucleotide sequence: TGTGCCAGCTCACCACCGTTAGCTGGGGGCGGCTCCCACACCTTC.

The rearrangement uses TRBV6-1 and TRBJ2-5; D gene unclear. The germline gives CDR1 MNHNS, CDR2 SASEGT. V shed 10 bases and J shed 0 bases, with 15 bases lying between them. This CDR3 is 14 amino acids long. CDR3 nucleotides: TGTGCCATTCAAGACCGCGGTGACCAAGAGACCCAGTACTTC. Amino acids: CAIQDRGDQETQYF.

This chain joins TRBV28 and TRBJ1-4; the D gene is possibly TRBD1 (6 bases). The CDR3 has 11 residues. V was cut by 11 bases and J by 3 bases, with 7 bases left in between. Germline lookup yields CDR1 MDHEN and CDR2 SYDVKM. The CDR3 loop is CASGANEKLFF. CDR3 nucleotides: TGTGCCTCAGGGGCTAATGAAAAACTGTTTTTT.

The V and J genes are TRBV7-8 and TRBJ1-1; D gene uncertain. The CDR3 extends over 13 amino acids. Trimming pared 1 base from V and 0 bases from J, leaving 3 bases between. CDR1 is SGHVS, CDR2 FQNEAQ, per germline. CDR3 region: CASSLGMNTEAFF. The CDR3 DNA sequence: TGTGCCAGCAGCTTAGGTATGAACACTGAAGCTTTCTTT.

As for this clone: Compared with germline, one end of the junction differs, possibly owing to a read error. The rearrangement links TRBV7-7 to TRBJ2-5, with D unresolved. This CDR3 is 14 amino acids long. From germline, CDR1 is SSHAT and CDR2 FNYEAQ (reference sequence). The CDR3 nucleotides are TGTGCTAGCAGCTTAGCCCTTCGTGAGCCGACCCAGTACTTC. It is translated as CASSLALREPTQYF.

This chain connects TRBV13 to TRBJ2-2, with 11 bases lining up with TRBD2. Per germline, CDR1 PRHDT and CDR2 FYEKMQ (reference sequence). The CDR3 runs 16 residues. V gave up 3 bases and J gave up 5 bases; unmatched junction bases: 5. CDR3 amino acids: CASSLRLAGRTGELFF. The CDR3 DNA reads TGTGCCAGCAGCTTGCGACTAGCGGGACGGACCGGGGAGCTGTTTTTT. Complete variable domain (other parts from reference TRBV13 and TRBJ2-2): AAGVIQSPRHLIKEKRETATLKCYPIPRHDTVYWYQQGPGQDPQFLISFYEKMQSDKGSIPDRFSAQQFSDYHSELNMSSLELGDSALYFCASSLRLAGRTGELFFGEGSRLTVL.

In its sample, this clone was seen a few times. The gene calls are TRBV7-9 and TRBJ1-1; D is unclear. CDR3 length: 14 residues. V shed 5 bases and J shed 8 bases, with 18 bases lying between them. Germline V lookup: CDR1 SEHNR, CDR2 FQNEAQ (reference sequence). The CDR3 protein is CASSLPESNGEAFF. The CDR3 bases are TGTGCCAGCAGCCTCCCGGAAAGCAACGGGGAAGCTTTCTTT.

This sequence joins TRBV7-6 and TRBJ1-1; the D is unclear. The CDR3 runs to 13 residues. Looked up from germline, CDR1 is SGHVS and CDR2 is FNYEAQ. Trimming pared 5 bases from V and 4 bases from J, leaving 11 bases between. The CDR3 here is CASSIYTGTEAFF. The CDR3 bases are TGTGCCAGCAGCATCTATACGGGCACTGAAGCTTTCTTT.

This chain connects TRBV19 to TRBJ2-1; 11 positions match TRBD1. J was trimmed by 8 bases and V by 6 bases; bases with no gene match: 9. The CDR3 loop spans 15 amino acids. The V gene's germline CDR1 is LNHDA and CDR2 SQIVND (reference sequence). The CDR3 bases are TGTGCCAGTAGACAGAGGACAGGGGGCCTTGATGAGCAGTTCTTC. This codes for CASRQRTGGLDEQFF.